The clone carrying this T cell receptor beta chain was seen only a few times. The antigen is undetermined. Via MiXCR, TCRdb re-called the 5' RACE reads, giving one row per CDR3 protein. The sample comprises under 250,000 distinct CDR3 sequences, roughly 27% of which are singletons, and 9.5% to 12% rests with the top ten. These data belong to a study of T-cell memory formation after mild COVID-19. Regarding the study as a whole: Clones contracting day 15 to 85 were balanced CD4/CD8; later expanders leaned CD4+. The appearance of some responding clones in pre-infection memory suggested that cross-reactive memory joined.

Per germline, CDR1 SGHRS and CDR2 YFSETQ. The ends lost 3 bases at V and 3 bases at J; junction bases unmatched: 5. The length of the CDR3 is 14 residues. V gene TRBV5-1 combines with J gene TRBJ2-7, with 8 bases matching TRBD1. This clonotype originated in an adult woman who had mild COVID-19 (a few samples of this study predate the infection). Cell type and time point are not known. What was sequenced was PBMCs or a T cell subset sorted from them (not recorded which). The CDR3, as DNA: TGCGCCAGCAGCTGGGGGACAGGAGACTACGAGCAGTACTTC. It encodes CASSWGTGDYEQYF.